This TCR beta chain was sequenced for a study of T cell repertoires in cytomegalovirus infection. Study context: As its CMV epitopes, the study selected recently identified HLA-C-restricted and well-studied HLA-B-restricted targets. Both CMV infection and a matching HLA type were indicated by public TCR beta signatures. General study findings and limits: What dominated the ex vivo response were HLA-C-restricted CMV-specific TCR beta clonotypes. The study identified carriers of CMV plus the relevant HLA from cumulative public TCR beta family frequency.

As for this clonotype: Its matching antigen is unknown.

TCRdb called the reads again in MiXCR, with one record for every CDR3 protein. The repertoire holds about 700,000 distinct CDR3 sequences, with about 33% as singletons. Germline V lookup: CDR1 DFQATT, CDR2 SNEGSKA (reference sequence). V shed 2 bases and J shed 0 bases, with 11 bases lying between them. The CDR3 runs 15 residues. The specimen comprised cultured PBMCs, sampled from culture after CMV antigen stimulation. This TCR was sampled from a human donor in good health (CMV status not recorded). Some clones in this sample may be carry-over from other donors' samples. The chain joins TRBV20-1 to TRBJ2-1; D may match TRBD1 or TRBD2 (5 bases each). This chain's CDR3 is CSARKGPISYNEQFF. The CDR3 coding sequence is TGCAGTGCTAGAAAGGGACCCATCTCCTACAATGAGCAGTTCTTC.